This T cell receptor (beta chain) derives from a study of naive and memory T cell subsets. Amplification of ligated cDNA took four PCR rounds with SP2 and nested alpha and beta constant primers. Blood and skin TCR RNA was reverse transcribed with alpha and beta constant primers. TCRdb called the 5' RACE reads again in MiXCR, with one record for every CDR3 protein. The sample has tens of thousands of distinct CDR3 sequences, approximately 15% seen once. Regarding this clonotype: One end of the junction varies from germline; a read error may be responsible.

The germline V gene has CDR1 SGHTA and CDR2 FQGNSA. This CDR3 has 11 residues. A UMI-containing oligonucleotide was joined by 3' ligation to the TCR cDNA template. Cells were not sorted; total RNA input targeted roughly 1 to 1,100 ng. This receptor was taken from a female donor in good health. This chain uses TRBV7-2 with TRBJ1-2; 10 nucleotides agree with TRBD1. CDR3 bases: TGTGCCGGACAGGGGGGGTATGGCGACACCTTC. As protein: CAGQGGYGDTF.